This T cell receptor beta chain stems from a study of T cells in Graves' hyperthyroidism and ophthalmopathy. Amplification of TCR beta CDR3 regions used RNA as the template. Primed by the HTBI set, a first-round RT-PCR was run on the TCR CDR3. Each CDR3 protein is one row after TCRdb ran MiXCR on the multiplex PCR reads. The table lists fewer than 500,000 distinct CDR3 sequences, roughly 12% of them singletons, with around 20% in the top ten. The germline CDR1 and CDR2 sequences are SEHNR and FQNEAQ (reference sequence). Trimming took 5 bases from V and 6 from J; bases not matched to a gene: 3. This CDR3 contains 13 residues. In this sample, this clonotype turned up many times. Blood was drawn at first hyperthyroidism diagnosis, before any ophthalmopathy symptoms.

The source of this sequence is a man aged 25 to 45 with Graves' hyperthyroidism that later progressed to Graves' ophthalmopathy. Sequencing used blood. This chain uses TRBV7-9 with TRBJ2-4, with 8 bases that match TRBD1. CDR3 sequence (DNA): TGTGCCAGCAGCAAGGACAGGGTAAACATTCAGTACTTC. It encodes CASSKDRVNIQYF.